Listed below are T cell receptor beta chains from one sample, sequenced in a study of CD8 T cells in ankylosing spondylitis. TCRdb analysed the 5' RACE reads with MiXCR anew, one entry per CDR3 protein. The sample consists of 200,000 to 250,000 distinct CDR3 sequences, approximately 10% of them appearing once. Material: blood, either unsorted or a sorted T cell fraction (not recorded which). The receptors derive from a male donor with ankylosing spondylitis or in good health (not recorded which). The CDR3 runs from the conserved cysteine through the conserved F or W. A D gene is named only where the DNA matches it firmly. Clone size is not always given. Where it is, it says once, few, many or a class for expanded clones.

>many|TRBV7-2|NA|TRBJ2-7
TGTGCCAGCAGCTTTGGCATAGTGTCGGTCGAGCAGTACTTC
CASSFGIVSVEQYF
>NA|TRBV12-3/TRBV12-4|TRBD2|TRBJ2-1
TGTGCCAGCAGTTTTTTGAGCTTGGCGGGGGGGATAAGTAATGAGCAGTTCTTC
CASSFLSLAGGISNEQFF
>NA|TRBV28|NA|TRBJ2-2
TGTGCCAGCTGCCTGAGCGTTGAACTCGGGGAGCTGTTTTTT
CASCLSVELGELFF
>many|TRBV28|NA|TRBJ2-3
TGTGCCAGCAGTTATAACAATCTGGATACGCAGTATTTT
CASSYNNLDTQYF
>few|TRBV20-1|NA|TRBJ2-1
TGCAGTGCCAAACAGGGAAATGAGCAGTTCTTC
CSAKQGNEQFF
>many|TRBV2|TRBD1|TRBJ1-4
TGTGCCAGCAGAGCTGACAGGGGGCATGAAAAACTGTTTTTT
CASRADRGHEKLFF
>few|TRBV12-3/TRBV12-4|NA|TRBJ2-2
TGTGCCAGCAGTTTTGATCTTCAGGGGAGAGGAATCGGGGAGCTGTTTTTT
CASSFDLQGRGIGELFF
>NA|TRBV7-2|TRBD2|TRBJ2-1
TGTGCCAGCAGCTTAGGTGGCGGGGGGGCCAACAATGAGCAGTTCTTC
CASSLGGGGANNEQFF
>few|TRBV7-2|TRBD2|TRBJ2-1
TGTGCCAGCAGCTTAACTAGCGAGAGTGAGCAGTTCTTC
CASSLTSESEQFF
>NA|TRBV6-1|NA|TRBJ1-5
TGTGCCAGCAGTAAAGCTGGTTTCAATCAGCCCCAGCATTTT
CASSKAGFNQPQHF
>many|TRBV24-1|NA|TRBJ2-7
TGTGCCACCAGCAGTAGCGAATTCTCCTACGAGCAGTACTTC
CATSSSEFSYEQYF
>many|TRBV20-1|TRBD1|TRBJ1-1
TGCAGTGCGCGGGACAGAGTGAACACTGAAGCTTTCTTT
CSARDRVNTEAFF
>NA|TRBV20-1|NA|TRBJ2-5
TGCAGTGCCTTGAGGGCAGCAGAGACCCAGTACTTC
CSALRAAETQYF
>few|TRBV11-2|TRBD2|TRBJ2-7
TGTGCCAGCAGCTTTAGCGGGGGGGCGGATTACGAGCAGTACTTC
CASSFSGGADYEQYF
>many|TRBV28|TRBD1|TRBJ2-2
TGTGCCAGCAGTTTATCGATAGAAGGGACAGGGTACACCGGGGAGCTGTTTTTT
CASSLSIEGTGYTGELFF
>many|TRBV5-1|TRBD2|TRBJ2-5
TGCGCCAGCAGCTTGGGACTCGGGGGACTAGCCTGGGAGACCCAGTACTTC
CASSLGLGGLAWETQYF
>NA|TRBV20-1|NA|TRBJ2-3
TGCAGTGCTAGAGATTGGCTGACTAGCACAGATACGCAGTATTTT
CSARDWLTSTDTQYF
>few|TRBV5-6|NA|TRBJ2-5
TGTGCCAGCAGCACCCCAAGCGGGCCCGGTTACTTC
CASSTPSGPGYF
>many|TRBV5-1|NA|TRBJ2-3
TGCGCCAGCAGCATAACTGCGGATACGCAGTATTTT
CASSITADTQYF
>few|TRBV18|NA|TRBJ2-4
TGTGCCAGCTCACCAATGATGTTATCAGGTTCCGACAAAAACATTCAGTACTTC
CASSPMMLSGSDKNIQYF
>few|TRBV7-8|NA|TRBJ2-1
TGTGCCAGCAGCTTAGCGGCGGGGGCCGTCGATGAGCAGTTCTTC
CASSLAAGAVDEQFF
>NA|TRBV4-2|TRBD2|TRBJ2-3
TGTGCCAGCAGCCCCGGGCTAGCGGGGGGCCGAAGCACAGATACGCAGTATTTT
CASSPGLAGGRSTDTQYF
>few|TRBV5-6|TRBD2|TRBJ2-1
TGTGCCAGCAGCCGGCGGGGCGGGGGGCCCTACAATGAGCAGTTCTTC
CASSRRGGGPYNEQFF
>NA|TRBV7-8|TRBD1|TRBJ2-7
TGTGCCAGCAGCTTAGTCCCTGCCGGACAGGGGTACGAGCAGTACTTC
CASSLVPAGQGYEQYF
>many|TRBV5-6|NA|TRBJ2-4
TGTGCCAGCAGCTCGACAATGTTGACCCTCATCAACATTCAGTACTTC
CASSSTMLTLINIQYF
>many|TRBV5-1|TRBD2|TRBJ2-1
TGCGCCAGCAGCTTGGCCTGGACTAGCGGGTTCTACAATGAGCAGTTCTTC
CASSLAWTSGFYNEQFF
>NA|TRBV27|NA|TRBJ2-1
TGTGCCAGCGGCTTTGACCCCTACAATGAGCAGTTCTTC
CASGFDPYNEQFF
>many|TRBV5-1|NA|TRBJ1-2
TGCGCCAGCAGCAACGGGGGCTATGGCTACACCTTC
CASSNGGYGYTF
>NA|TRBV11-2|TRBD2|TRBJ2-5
TGTGCCAGCAGCTACATGTCGACTAGCGGGGGGGCTGGAGTGACCCAGTACTTC
CASSYMSTSGGAGVTQYF
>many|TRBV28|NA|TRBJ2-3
TGTGCCAGCCTCGCGGCGGGGGCTAGCACAGATACGCAGTATTTT
CASLAAGASTDTQYF
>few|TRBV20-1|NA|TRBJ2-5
TGCAGTGCCCCTAGGGACGGGTCGGAGACCCAGTACTTC
CSAPRDGSETQYF
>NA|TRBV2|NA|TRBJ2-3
TGTGCCAGCAGCGCTCCGGGACCTAGCACAGATACGCAGTATTTT
CASSAPGPSTDTQYF
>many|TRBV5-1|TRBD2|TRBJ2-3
TGCGCCAGCAGCTCGTCCGGGGGAGGGACAGATACGCAGTATTTT
CASSSSGGGTDTQYF
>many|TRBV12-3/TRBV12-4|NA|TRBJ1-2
TGTGCCAGCAGTTTCGGCATTTATGGCTACACCTTC
CASSFGIYGYTF
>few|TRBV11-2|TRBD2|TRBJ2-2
TGTGCCAGCAGCTTACTGACTGCGGGGGGGGCGAACACCGGGGAGCTGTTTTTT
CASSLLTAGGANTGELFF
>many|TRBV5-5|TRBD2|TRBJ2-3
TGTGCCAGCAGCTTGGTCGGGAGGAGCACAGATACGCAGTATTTT
CASSLVGRSTDTQYF
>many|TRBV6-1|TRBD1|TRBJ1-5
TGTGCCAGCAGAGACAGGGGTAGCAATCAGCCCCAGCATTTT
CASRDRGSNQPQHF
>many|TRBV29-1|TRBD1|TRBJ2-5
TGCAGCGGTGACTGGGACAGCCAAGAGACCCAGTACTTC
CSGDWDSQETQYF
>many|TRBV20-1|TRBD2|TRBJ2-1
TGCAGTGCTAGAGATCTCCTAGCGGGGTCATACAATGAGCAGTTCTTC
CSARDLLAGSYNEQFF
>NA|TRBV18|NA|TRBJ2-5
TGTGCCAGCTCAAACACGAACTTCCAAGAGACCCAGTACTTC
CASSNTNFQETQYF
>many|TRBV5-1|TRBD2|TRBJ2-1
TGCGCCAGCAGCGCGGGGGGAAATTACAATGAGCAGTTCTTC
CASSAGGNYNEQFF
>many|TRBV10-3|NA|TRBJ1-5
TGTGCCATCAGTTCGCAGGGAGAGAATCAGCCCCAGCATTTT
CAISSQGENQPQHF
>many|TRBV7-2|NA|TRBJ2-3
TGTGCCAGCAGCTTACCACTCACAGATACGCAGTATTTT
CASSLPLTDTQYF
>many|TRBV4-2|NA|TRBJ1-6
TGTGCCAGCAGCCAAGGGAGGGGGAGGACCGCTTATAATTCACCCCTCCACTTT
CASSQGRGRTAYNSPLHF
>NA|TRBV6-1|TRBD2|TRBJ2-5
TGTGCCAGCACACCAAGAGTAGGACTAGCGGGGGAGACACAAGAGACCCAGTACTTC
CASTPRVGLAGETQETQYF
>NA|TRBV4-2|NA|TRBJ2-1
TGTGCCAGCAGCCACCGGACTACCTACAATGAGCAGTTCTTC
CASSHRTTYNEQFF
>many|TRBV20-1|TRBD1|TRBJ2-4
TGCAGTGCTAGTTCTCCAGGGGGTTCCAAAAACATTCAGTACTTC
CSASSPGGSKNIQYF
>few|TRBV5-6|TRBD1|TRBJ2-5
TGTGCCAGCAGCTTTGGACAGGGGCAGACCCAGTACTTC
CASSFGQGQTQYF
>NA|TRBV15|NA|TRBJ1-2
TGTGCCACCAGCGGGGGGCCCGGTAGCTGGGATGGCTACACCTTC
CATSGGPGSWDGYTF
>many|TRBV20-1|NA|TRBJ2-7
TGCAGTGCTATTGGTCATCCGGAGAACGAGCAGTACTTC
CSAIGHPENEQYF
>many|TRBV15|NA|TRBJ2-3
TGTGCCACCAGCAGAGACAAAGATACGCAGTATTTT
CATSRDKDTQYF
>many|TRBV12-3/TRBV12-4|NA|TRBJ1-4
TGTGCCAGCAGTATAACAGGACGAGGGATCGAACTGTTTTTT
CASSITGRGIELFF
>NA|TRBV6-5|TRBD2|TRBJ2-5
TGTGCCAGCAGTTACTCCCTAGCGGGGGACCAAGAGACCCAGTACTTC
CASSYSLAGDQETQYF
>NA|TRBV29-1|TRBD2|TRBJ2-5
TGCAGCGTTGCCAGCGGGGGGGCTAATCTTCGTGGGGAGACCCAGTACTTC
CSVASGGANLRGETQYF
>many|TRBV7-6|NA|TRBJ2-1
TGTGCCAGCAGCCTAGGGGACCACGGACCAAGCTCCTACAATGAGCAGTTCTTC
CASSLGDHGPSSYNEQFF
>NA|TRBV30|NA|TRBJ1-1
TGTGCCTGGAGTGTGTTGGGGGGCACTGAAGCTTTCTTT
CAWSVLGGTEAFF
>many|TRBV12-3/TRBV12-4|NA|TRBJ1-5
TGTGCCAGCAGCTACTCTGGGTTGCCCCAGCATTTT
CASSYSGLPQHF
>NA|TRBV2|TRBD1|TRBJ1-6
TGTGCCAGCAGAGGACAGGGGTTTAATTCACCCCTCCACTTT
CASRGQGFNSPLHF
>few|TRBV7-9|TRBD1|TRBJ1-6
TGTGCCAGCAGCCACCAGAGGACAGGGGGCGGTTCACCCCTCCACTTT
CASSHQRTGGGSPLHF